This T cell receptor (beta chain) was identified during a study of neurological immune-mediated disorders. The CDR3 consists of 16 residues. The germline gives CDR1 DFQATT, CDR2 SNEGSKA (reference sequence). Trimming took 5 bases from V and 3 from J; bases not matched to a gene: 13. TCRdb itself ran the 5' RACE reads through MiXCR, one entry per CDR3 protein. The sample gives nearly 60,000 distinct CDR3 sequences, approximately 3.1% of which show up once; approximately 7.1% is in the top ten. This clonotype was counted at least ten times. This chain connects TRBV20-1 to TRBJ2-5; the match to TRBD2 covers 9 bases. The sequenced sample was PBMCs. The sequence was collected from a woman aged 55-69 years with multiple sclerosis. CDR3 sequence reads: CSAPPVSGSLKETQYF. The DNA for the CDR3 is TGCAGTGCTCCGCCGGTTAGCGGGAGTTTAAAAGAGACCCAGTACTTC.